This T cell receptor (beta chain) derives from a study of blood T cell repertoires in COVID-19. Trimming shortened V by 6 bases and J by 1 base, and 8 bases separated the two germline ends. CDR3 length equals 13 residues. CDR1 ENHRY and CDR2 SYGVKD come from the germline V gene. Measured with immunoSEQ multiplex PCR; TCRdb has only the in-frame clones, and not every one. The sample has fewer than 90,000 clones, 75% to 90% seen once. The TCR comes from a male donor with acute or convalescent COVID-19. Sequenced input: peripheral blood. The chain links TRBV10-3 to TRBJ2-3, with D possibly TRBD1 on 5 matching bases. The CDR3 DNA reads TGTGCCATCAGCACGACAGGCACAGATACGCAGTATTTT. Protein product: CAISTTGTDTQYF.